This TCR beta chain was retrieved from a study of blood T cell repertoires in COVID-19. Using immunoSEQ multiplex PCR, the repertoire was profiled, and TCRdb retains in-frame clones only, with some absent. The sample has some 200,000 clones; 82% are singletons. The V gene end was trimmed by 4 bases and the J gene end by 4 bases; junction bases not matched to a gene: 4. This CDR3 spans 14 amino acids. Per the germline V gene, CDR1 is MDHEN and CDR2 is SYDVKM. This sequence originates from a human donor with acute or convalescent COVID-19. The donor label of this sample is uncertain. This chain uses TRBV28 with TRBJ1-2; 9 bases fit TRBD1. The specimen was peripheral blood. CDR3 residues: CASSWDREGYGYTF. CDR3 nucleotides: TGTGCCAGCAGTTGGGACAGGGAGGGCTATGGCTACACCTTC.